The rows below give T cell receptor beta chains drawn from one sample of a study of cytomegalovirus exposure and HLA in healthy donors. Sequenced by immunoSEQ multiplex PCR; TCRdb stores in-frame clones only, minus some. The repertoire holds more than 90,000 clones, around 73% seen once, with about 3% in the top ten. Input material: PBMCs. Source of these receptors: a woman aged 40 to 55 in good health and CMV-seronegative. The CDR3 runs from the conserved cysteine through the conserved F or W. D genes are given only for firm matches. Some rows mark clone size as missing; the rest say once, few, many or name a class of expanded clone.

v_call	d_call	j_call	clone_size	cdr3_nt	cdr3_aa
TRBV28	TRBD2	TRBJ2-1	.	TGTGCCAGCAGTCCCCGGGGTAGCGGGAGGGGCTACAATGAGCAGTTCTTC	CASSPRGSGRGYNEQFF
TRBV15	.	TRBJ1-5	.	TGTGCCACCAGCAGCTTCCCCAGGGAGGTTAGCAATCAGCCCCAGCATTTT	CATSSFPREVSNQPQHF
TRBV6-5	.	TRBJ1-1	.	TGTGCCAGCCGACTGGGACACGTGAACACTGAAGCTTTCTTT	CASRLGHVNTEAFF
TRBV10-1	TRBD1	TRBJ2-3	once	TGCGCCAGCAGCTCGGGACAGGGTACAGATACGCAGTATTTT	CASSSGQGTDTQYF
TRBV5-4	TRBD2	TRBJ2-3	.	TGTGCCAGCAGCTTGATGAGGGAGGGGACAGATACGCAGTATTTT	CASSLMREGTDTQYF
TRBV5-1	.	TRBJ2-1	.	TGCGCCAGCAGCTTGAGTGGCAGTATCTCCTACAATGAGCAGTTCTTC	CASSLSGSISYNEQFF
TRBV29-1	TRBD2	TRBJ2-3	.	TGCAGCCATAGCGGGGCGAGCACAGATACGCAGTATTTT	CSHSGASTDTQYF
TRBV18	.	TRBJ2-1	.	TGTGCCAGCTCACCGCCAGGGGGGCGGTCGGATGAGCAGTTCTTC	CASSPPGGRSDEQFF
TRBV28	.	TRBJ1-5	.	TGTGCCAGCAGTTTTTGGGGGCGCGGTAGCAATCAGCCCCAGCATTTT	CASSFWGRGSNQPQHF
TRBV28	.	TRBJ2-5	.	TGTGCCAGCAGTTCGGGGCAAGAGACCCAGTACTTC	CASSSGQETQYF
TRBV7-9	TRBD2	TRBJ2-7	.	TGTGCCAGCAGCTTAGGGTCTAGCGGGAGGTTAACCTACGAGCAGTACTTC	CASSLGSSGRLTYEQYF
TRBV7-2	TRBD2	TRBJ2-1	.	TGTGCCAGCAGCTTGTCGACTAGCGGGAGATCCTACAATGAGCAGTTCTTC	CASSLSTSGRSYNEQFF
TRBV27	TRBD1	TRBJ1-2	.	TGTGCCAGCAGCACAGGGGGAGCTAACTATGGCTACACCTTC	CASSTGGANYGYTF
TRBV5-4	.	TRBJ2-1	.	TGTGCCAGCAGTACCCGGTCCGATCCCCACAATGAGCAGTTCTTC	CASSTRSDPHNEQFF
TRBV19	TRBD1	TRBJ2-3	.	TGTGCCAGTAGTTCGGGACAGGGCTGGACAGATACGCAGTATTTT	CASSSGQGWTDTQYF
TRBV5-6	TRBD2	TRBJ2-1	.	TGTGCCAGCAGCGGCATGGCGGGAGTAACCTACAATGAGCAGTTCTTC	CASSGMAGVTYNEQFF
TRBV5-1	TRBD2	TRBJ2-6	.	TGCGCCAGCACCCTATGGACCTTAGCGGGGGGGGTTGGGGCCAACGTCCTGACTTTC	CASTLWTLAGGVGANVLTF
TRBV9	.	TRBJ1-2	.	TGTGCCAGCAGCGTGCAGGGATACAGTGGGGATGGCTACACCTTC	CASSVQGYSGDGYTF
TRBV19	TRBD1	TRBJ1-1	.	TGTGCCAGTAGTGTACAACCGGGACAGGGGAACACTGAAGCTTTCTTT	CASSVQPGQGNTEAFF
TRBV19	.	TRBJ2-7	.	TGTGCCAGTAGCCAGGGAACTTGGGAAGCGGGCGAGCAGTACTTC	CASSQGTWEAGEQYF
TRBV6-5	.	TRBJ2-7	.	TGTGCCAGCACGCCAGGGAACTACGAGCAGTACTTC	CASTPGNYEQYF
TRBV5-1	TRBD1	TRBJ2-1	.	TGCGCCAGCAGCCCGGGACAGGGGAGCAATGAGCAGTTCTTC	CASSPGQGSNEQFF
TRBV19	TRBD1	TRBJ1-5	.	TGTGCCAGTAGATCTGGGGACAGTAGCAATCAGCCCCAGCATTTT	CASRSGDSSNQPQHF
TRBV21-1	.	TRBJ2-2	.	TGTGCCAGCAGCAAAGGAGCCCGGACAACCCACGTCACCGGGGAGCTGTTTTTT	CASSKGARTTHVTGELFF
TRBV5-1	.	TRBJ1-1	few	TGCGCCAGCAGCACACGAACCGGGACACTTGAAGCTTTCTTT	CASSTRTGTLEAFF
TRBV5-1	.	TRBJ1-1	.	TGCGCCAGCAGCGCATCGGGAGACACTGAAGCTTTCTTT	CASSASGDTEAFF
TRBV6-5	.	TRBJ2-5	.	TGTGCCAGCAGTTATGGGACTGAGGGGATACAAGAGACCCAGTACTTC	CASSYGTEGIQETQYF
TRBV2	TRBD2	TRBJ2-1	.	TGTGCCAGCACCGAGGGACCCGCGGGAGCCCATTACAATGAGCAGTTCTTC	CASTEGPAGAHYNEQFF
TRBV28	.	TRBJ1-1	.	TGTGCCAGCAGTTTCCCCGACAGCAAGAACACTGAAGCTTTCTTT	CASSFPDSKNTEAFF
TRBV5-1	TRBD1	TRBJ2-1	.	TGCGCCAGCAGCTTGATGACAGGGAAGTTTAATGAGCAGTTCTTC	CASSLMTGKFNEQFF
TRBV7-2	TRBD2	TRBJ2-2	.	TGTGCCAGCAAGGTAGCGGGAGGTCCCGGGGAGCTGTTTTTT	CASKVAGGPGELFF
TRBV7-7	TRBD1	TRBJ2-1	.	TGTGCTAGCAGCCCAACAGGGGTAGGCAATGAGCAGTTCTTC	CASSPTGVGNEQFF
TRBV28	.	TRBJ1-2	.	TGTGCCAGCAGTGAGGTAAACTATGGCTACACCTTC	CASSEVNYGYTF
TRBV4-1	TRBD1	TRBJ2-3	few	TGCGCCAGCAGCGAACAGGGGAGCACAGATACGCAGTATTTT	CASSEQGSTDTQYF
TRBV18	.	TRBJ1-1	.	TGTGCCAGCTCACCACCCGGACAAGATAAAACTGAAGCTTTCTTT	CASSPPGQDKTEAFF
TRBV9	.	TRBJ1-2	.	.	CASSPRVGTGTF
TRBV5-4	.	TRBJ2-7	few	TGTGCCAGCAGCCCCCGGGGGTTCCGCGAGCAGTACTTC	CASSPRGFREQYF
TRBV6-5	TRBD1	TRBJ1-3	.	TGTGCCAGCAGTCCCGGGACAGGGATCGGAAACACCATATATTTT	CASSPGTGIGNTIYF
TRBV23-1	.	TRBJ1-5	.	TGCGCCAGCAGTCGACCGACAGGAGAAAGGAATCAGCCCCAGCATTTT	CASSRPTGERNQPQHF
TRBV6-6	TRBD1	TRBJ2-7	few	TGTGCCAGCAGTTTAGACAGGGTCTACGAGCAGTACTTC	CASSLDRVYEQYF
TRBV5-1	TRBD1	TRBJ2-7	few	TGCGCCAGCGCAGGGACAGACTACGAGCAGTACTTC	CASAGTDYEQYF
TRBV5-1	TRBD2	TRBJ2-1	.	TGCGCCAGCAGCCTGGGACTAGCGGGAGTTCTCGATGAGCAGTTCTTC	CASSLGLAGVLDEQFF
TRBV5-1	.	TRBJ1-2	.	TGCGCCAGCAGCTTGGTTATCCAGGGGAAAAACTATGGCTACACCTTC	CASSLVIQGKNYGYTF
TRBV7-8	.	TRBJ1-5	.	TGTGCCAGCAGCGGTGAGGGTACAGCAGTTTATCAGCCCCAGCATTTT	CASSGEGTAVYQPQHF
TRBV9	TRBD2	TRBJ2-3	.	TGTGCCAGCAGCGTAGGAGCGGGAGGGCCTACAGATACGCAGTATTTT	CASSVGAGGPTDTQYF